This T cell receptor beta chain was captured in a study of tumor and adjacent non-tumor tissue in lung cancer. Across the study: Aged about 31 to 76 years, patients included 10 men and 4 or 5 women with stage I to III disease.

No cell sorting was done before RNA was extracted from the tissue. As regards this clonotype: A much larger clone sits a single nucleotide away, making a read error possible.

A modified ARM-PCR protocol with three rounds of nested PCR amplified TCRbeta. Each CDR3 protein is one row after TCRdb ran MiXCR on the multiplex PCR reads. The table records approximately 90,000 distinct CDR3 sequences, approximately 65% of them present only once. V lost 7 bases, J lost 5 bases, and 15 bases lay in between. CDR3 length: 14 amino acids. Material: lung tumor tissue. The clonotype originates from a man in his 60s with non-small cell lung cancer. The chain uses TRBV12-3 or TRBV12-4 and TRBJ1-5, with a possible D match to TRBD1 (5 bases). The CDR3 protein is CASTGGGKDQPQHF. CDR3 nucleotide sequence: TGTGCCAGCACCGGCGGGGGGAAGGATCAGCCCCAGCATTTT.